This T cell receptor beta chain was found in a study of cytomegalovirus exposure and HLA in healthy donors. Repertoires were generated with immunoSEQ multiplex PCR, while TCRdb's copy carries only in-frame clones and drops some. The sample includes about 130,000 clones, approximately 91% of them seen just once. This clonotype originated in a man aged 25 to 40 in good health and CMV-seronegative. The sequenced sample was PBMCs.

CDR3 residues: CASSHPSHYSNQPQHF. CDR3 DNA sequence: TGCGCCAGCAGTCACCCGAGCCATTATAGCAATCAGCCCCAGCATTTT. The chain employs TRBV23-1 and TRBJ1-5; D gene unclear. TRBV23-1 qualifies as an ORF whose function is uncertain. The V end was cut by 3 bases, the J end by 0 bases, with 12 bases between. There are 16 residues in the CDR3.